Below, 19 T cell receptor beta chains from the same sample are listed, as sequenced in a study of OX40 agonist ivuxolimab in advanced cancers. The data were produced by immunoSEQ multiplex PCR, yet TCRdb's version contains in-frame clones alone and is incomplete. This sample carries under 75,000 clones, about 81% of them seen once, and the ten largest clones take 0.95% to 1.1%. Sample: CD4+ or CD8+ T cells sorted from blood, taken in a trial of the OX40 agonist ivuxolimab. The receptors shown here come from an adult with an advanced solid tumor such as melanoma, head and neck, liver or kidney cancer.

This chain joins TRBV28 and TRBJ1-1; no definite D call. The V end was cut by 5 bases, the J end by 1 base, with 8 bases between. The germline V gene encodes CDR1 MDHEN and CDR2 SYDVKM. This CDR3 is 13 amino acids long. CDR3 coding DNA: TGTGCCAGCAGTCTCTTGGGGAACACTGAAGCTTTCTTT. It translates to CASSLLGNTEAFF.

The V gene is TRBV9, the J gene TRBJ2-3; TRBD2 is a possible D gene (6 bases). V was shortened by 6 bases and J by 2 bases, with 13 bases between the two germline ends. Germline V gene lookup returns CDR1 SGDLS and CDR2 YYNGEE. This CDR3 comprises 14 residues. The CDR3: CASTAGIYTDTQYF. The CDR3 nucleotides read TGTGCCAGCACGGCGGGGATATACACAGATACGCAGTATTTT.

The DNA for the CDR3 is TGTGCCATCAGTGAGTCTTTGGGGCACAATCAGCCCCAGCATTTT. Its protein is CAISESLGHNQPQHF. The rearrangement uses TRBV10-3 and TRBJ1-5, with TRBD1 as a possible D gene (5 bases). Germline CDR1 is ENHRY and CDR2 is SYGVKD. This CDR3 region has 15 residues. V gave up 0 bases and J gave up 3 bases, with 9 bases separating them.

The CDR3 reads CASSQGHYTEAFF. CDR3 DNA: TGTGCCAGCAGCCAAGGGCACTACACTGAAGCTTTCTTT. This chain links TRBV7-9 with TRBJ1-1; unclear D gene. The CDR3 is 13 amino acids. Trimming shortened V by 5 bases and J by 3 bases, and 10 bases separated the two germline ends. The germline CDR1 and CDR2 sequences are SEHNR and FQNEAQ (reference sequence).

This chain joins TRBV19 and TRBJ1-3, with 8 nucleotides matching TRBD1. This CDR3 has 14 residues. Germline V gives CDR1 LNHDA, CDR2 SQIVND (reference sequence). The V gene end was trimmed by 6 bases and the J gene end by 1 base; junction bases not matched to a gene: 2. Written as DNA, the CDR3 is TGTGCCAGTAGCAACAGGGGGTCTGGAAACACCATATATTTT. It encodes CASSNRGSGNTIYF.

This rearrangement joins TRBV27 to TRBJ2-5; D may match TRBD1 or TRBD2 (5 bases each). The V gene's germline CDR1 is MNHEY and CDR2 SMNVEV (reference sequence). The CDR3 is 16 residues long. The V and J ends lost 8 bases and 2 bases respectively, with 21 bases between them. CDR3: CASFPLGTAVQETQYF. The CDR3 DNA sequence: TGTGCCAGCTTCCCCTTGGGGACGGCGGTGCAAGAGACCCAGTACTTC.

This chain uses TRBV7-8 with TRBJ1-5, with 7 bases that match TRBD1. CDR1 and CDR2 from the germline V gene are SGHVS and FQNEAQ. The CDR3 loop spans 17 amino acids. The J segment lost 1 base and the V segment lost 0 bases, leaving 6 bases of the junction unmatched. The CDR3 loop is CASSLAETGRSNQPQHF. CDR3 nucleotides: TGTGCCAGCAGCTTAGCCGAGACAGGGAGGAGCAATCAGCCCCAGCATTTT.

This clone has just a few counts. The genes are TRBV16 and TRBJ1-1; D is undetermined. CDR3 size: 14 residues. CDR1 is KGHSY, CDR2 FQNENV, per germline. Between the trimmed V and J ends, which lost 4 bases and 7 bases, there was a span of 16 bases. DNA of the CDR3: TGTGCCAGCAGCCGAGAAATCGGGGTAGGTGAAGCTTTCTTT. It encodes CASSREIGVGEAFF.

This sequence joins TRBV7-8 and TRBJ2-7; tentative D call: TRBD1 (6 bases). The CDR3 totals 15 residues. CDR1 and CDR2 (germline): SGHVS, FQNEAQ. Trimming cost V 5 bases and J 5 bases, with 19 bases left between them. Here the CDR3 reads CASSRVGAAGDEQYF. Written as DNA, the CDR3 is TGTGCCAGCAGCAGGGTGGGGGCGGCGGGTGACGAGCAGTACTTC.

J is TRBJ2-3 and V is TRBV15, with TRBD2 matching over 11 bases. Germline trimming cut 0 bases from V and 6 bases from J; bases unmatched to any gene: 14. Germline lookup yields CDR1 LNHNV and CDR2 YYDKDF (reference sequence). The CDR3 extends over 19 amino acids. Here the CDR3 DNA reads TGTGCCACCAGCAGAGATCGAGGGATTAGCGGGGGGGCCGAGGATACGCAGTATTTT. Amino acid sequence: CATSRDRGISGGAEDTQYF.

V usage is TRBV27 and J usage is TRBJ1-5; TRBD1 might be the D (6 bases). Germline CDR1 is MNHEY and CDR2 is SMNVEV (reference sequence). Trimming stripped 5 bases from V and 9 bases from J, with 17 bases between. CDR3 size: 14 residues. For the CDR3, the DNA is TGTGCCAGCAGTCCACCGGGGGGCCTGGGGCCCCAGCATTTT. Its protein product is CASSPPGGLGPQHF.

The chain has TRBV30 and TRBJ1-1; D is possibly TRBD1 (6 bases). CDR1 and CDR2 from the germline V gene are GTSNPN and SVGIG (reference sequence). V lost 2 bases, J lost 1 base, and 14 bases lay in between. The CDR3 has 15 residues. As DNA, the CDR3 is TGTGCCTGGAGTTCCTTCGGGGGCGCGAACACTGAAGCTTTCTTT. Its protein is CAWSSFGGANTEAFF.

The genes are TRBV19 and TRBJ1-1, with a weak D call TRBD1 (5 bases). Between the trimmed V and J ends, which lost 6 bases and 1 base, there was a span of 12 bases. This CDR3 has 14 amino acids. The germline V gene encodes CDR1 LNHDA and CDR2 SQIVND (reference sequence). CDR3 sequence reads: CASSRDHTNTEAFF. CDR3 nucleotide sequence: TGTGCCAGTAGCCGGGACCACACGAACACTGAAGCTTTCTTT.

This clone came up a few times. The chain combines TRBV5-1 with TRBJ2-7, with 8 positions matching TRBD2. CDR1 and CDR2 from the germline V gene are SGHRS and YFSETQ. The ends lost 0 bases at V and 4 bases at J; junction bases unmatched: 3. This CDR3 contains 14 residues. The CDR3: CASSLASGQYEQYF. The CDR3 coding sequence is TGCGCCAGCAGCTTGGCTAGCGGGCAATACGAGCAGTACTTC.

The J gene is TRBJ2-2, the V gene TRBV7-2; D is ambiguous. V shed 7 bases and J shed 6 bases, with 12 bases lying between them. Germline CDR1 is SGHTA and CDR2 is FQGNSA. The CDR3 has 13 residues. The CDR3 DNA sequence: TGTGCCAGCAACTTTTATGCAGCCGGGGAGCTGTTTTTT. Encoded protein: CASNFYAAGELFF.

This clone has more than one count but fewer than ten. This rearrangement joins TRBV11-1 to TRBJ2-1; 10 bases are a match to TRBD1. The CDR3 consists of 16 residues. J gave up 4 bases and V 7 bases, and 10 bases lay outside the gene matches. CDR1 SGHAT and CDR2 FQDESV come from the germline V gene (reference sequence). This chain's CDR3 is CASKKSGTGVYNEQFF. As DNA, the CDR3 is TGTGCCAGCAAAAAATCCGGGACAGGGGTTTACAATGAGCAGTTCTTC.

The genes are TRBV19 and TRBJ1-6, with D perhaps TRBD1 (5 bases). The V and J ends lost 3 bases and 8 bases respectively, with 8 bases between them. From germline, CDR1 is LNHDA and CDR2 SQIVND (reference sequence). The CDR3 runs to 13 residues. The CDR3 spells CASSILGDSPLHF. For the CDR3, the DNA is TGTGCCAGTAGTATTCTGGGGGATTCACCCCTCCACTTT.

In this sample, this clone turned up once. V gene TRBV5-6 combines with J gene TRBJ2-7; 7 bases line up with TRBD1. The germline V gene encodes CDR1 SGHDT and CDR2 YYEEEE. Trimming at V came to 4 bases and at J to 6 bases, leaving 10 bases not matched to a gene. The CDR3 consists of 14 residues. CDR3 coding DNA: TGTGCCAGCAGCCACAGGGGCCTTACTGGCGAGCAGTACTTC. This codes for CASSHRGLTGEQYF.

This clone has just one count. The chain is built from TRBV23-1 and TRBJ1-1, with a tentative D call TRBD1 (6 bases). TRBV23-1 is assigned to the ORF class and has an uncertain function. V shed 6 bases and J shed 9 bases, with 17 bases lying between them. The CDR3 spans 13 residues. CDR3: CASSQGEGVKAFF. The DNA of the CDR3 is TGCGCCAGCAGCCAGGGTGAGGGGGTGAAAGCTTTCTTT.